In its sample, the clone carrying this T cell receptor beta chain was seen many times. Described time point: patch test 1, 2 weeks after DPC sensitization. Treatment of the sample: therapeutic diphenylcyclopropenone sensitization with weekly scalp DPC. These data belong to a study of human T cells and chemical hapten exposure. Trimming cost V 2 bases and J 5 bases, with 21 bases left between them. Germline assignment: CDR1 MNHEY and CDR2 SVGEGT. The CDR3 consists of 18 residues. TCRdb used MiXCR to reprocess the RACE reads, holding one entry per CDR3 protein. The sample lists approximately 71,000 distinct CDR3 sequences; about 9.4% were seen once.

V gene TRBV6-2 or TRBV6-3 combines with J gene TRBJ2-2; weak D call: TRBD2 (6 bases). Source: whole blood, taken in connection with sensitization to the hapten diphenylcyclopropenone (DPC). The receptor was derived from a middle-aged woman with alopecia areata. Some clones in this sample may be carry-over from other donors' samples. The CDR3 nucleotides are TGTGCCAGCAGTTACAAGGGAACTAGCCTATATCTGACCGGGGAGCTGTTTTTT. Translated, it gives CASSYKGTSLYLTGELFF.